This T cell receptor delta chain originates from a study of gamma-delta T cells after stem cell transplantation. In its sample, this clone was seen a few times. TCRdb assigns this DNA the protein of a much larger clone, which departs from its translation at residue 13; this likely reflects a read error, and the protein shown comes from translating the DNA. J lost 3 bases, V lost 3 bases, and 13 bases had no gene match. The CDR3 sequence is 18 residues long. The germline V gene encodes CDR1 GEAIGNYY and CDR2 EKD. TCRdb fed the RT-PCR reads to CATT. The data hold around 2,000 delta-chain clones, with 1% to 1.3% observed a single time.

This TCR was sampled from a human donor. It is not recorded whose cells these are; they may come from a transplant donor. Sequencing input: gamma-delta T cells. This chain joins TRDV2 and TRDJ1; 12 bases fit TRDD3. The DNA of the CDR3 is TGTGCCTGTGACCCACTGGGGGATACCCTCCCACACTCCGATAAACTCATCTTT. This sequence encodes CACDPLGDTLPHSDKLIF.